A selection of T cell receptor beta chains follows, all from one sample in a study of CD8 T cells in ankylosing spondylitis. TCRdb itself ran the 5' RACE reads through MiXCR, one entry per CDR3 protein. The sample shows some 800,000 distinct CDR3 sequences, over 9.5% of them seen only once. The sample was blood, either unsorted or a sorted T cell fraction (not recorded which). These receptors originate from a male donor with ankylosing spondylitis. The CDR3 runs from the conserved cysteine through the conserved F or W. The D gene is left open where the match is weak. Where a row states a size, it is once, few, many or the class of an expanded clone; other rows omit it.

cdr3_aa,cdr3_nt,d_call,clone_size,j_call,v_call
CASSRSGVRETQYF,TGTGCCAGCAGCCGCTCGGGGGTTCGAGAGACCCAGTACTTC,NA,few,TRBJ2-5,TRBV7-3
CSARARPSYEQYF,TGCAGTGCTAGAGCCCGGCCCTCCTACGAGCAGTACTTC,NA,few,TRBJ2-7,TRBV20-1
CASSTPREKGYF,TGTGCCAGCAGCACACCCCGGGAGAAGGGGTACTTC,NA,NA,TRBJ2-7,TRBV7-2
CATGGIGQPQHF,TGTGCCACCGGGGGTATCGGTCAGCCCCAGCATTTT,NA,few,TRBJ1-5,TRBV24-1
CASSFFYNSPLHF,TGCGCCAGCAGCTTCTTTTATAATTCACCCCTCCACTTT,NA,NA,TRBJ1-6,TRBV5-1
CATSDPGDRWTGELFF,TGTGCCACCAGTGATCCCGGGGACAGGTGGACCGGGGAGCTGTTTTTT,TRBD1,NA,TRBJ2-2,TRBV24-1
CASRGSAGANVLTF,TGTGCCAGCCGTGGGTCGGCAGGGGCCAACGTCCTGACTTTC,NA,NA,TRBJ2-6,TRBV10-3
CASSRRGTSRSHTEAFF,TGTGCCAGCAGTCGACGGGGGACCTCCAGATCGCACACTGAAGCTTTCTTT,NA,few,TRBJ1-1,TRBV6-1
CASSLYKRGHQTPNQPQHF,TGTGCCAGCAGCCTCTATAAGAGGGGACACCAAACCCCCAATCAGCCCCAGCATTTT,NA,NA,TRBJ1-5,TRBV11-1
CSARDPGTFNQPQHF,TGCAGTGCTAGAGACCCGGGGACATTCAATCAGCCCCAGCATTTT,NA,many,TRBJ1-5,TRBV20-1
CASSLGLTETQYF,TGCGCCAGCAGCTTGGGGCTTACAGAGACCCAGTACTTC,NA,many,TRBJ2-5,TRBV5-1
CASSQEGVTTGELFF,TGTGCCAGCAGCCAAGAAGGAGTGACTACCGGGGAGCTGTTTTTT,NA,NA,TRBJ2-2,TRBV4-2
CASSPRQGTLLVGGYTF,TGTGCCAGCAGCCCAAGACAGGGGACGCTGTTAGTGGGTGGCTACACCTTC,TRBD1,NA,TRBJ1-2,TRBV7-9
CSVEAGADTEAFF,TGCAGCGTTGAAGCAGGGGCGGACACTGAAGCTTTCTTT,NA,many,TRBJ1-1,TRBV29-1
CASSYSKWPGWETQYF,TGTGCCAGCAGTTACTCGAAATGGCCGGGATGGGAGACCCAGTACTTC,NA,many,TRBJ2-5,TRBV6-2/TRBV6-3
CSVANRLNTEAFF,TGCAGCGTTGCTAACAGGCTGAACACTGAAGCTTTCTTT,NA,many,TRBJ1-1,TRBV29-1
CASSPLAGGRESYNEQFF,TGTGCCAGCAGCCCCCTAGCGGGAGGGCGAGAGTCCTACAATGAGCAGTTCTTC,TRBD2,few,TRBJ2-1,TRBV11-1
CAKQGPIGQGVNQPQHF,TGTGCCAAGCAAGGTCCGATCGGACAGGGGGTCAATCAGCCCCAGCATTTT,TRBD1,few,TRBJ1-5,TRBV7-2
CSASPSGRKNEQFF,TGCAGTGCTAGTCCTAGCGGGAGAAAGAATGAGCAGTTCTTC,TRBD2,many,TRBJ2-1,TRBV20-1
CSASALLAGVYEQYF,TGCAGTGCTAGCGCCCTTCTAGCGGGAGTCTACGAGCAGTACTTC,TRBD2,many,TRBJ2-7,TRBV20-1
CSARDGAQVNTEAFF,TGCAGTGCTAGAGATGGGGCACAGGTGAACACTGAAGCTTTCTTT,NA,many,TRBJ1-1,TRBV20-1
CASVPRGEIEETQYF,TGTGCCAGCGTCCCGCGAGGGGAGATCGAAGAGACCCAGTACTTC,NA,NA,TRBJ2-5,TRBV28
CASSIVSGTAKGTQYF,TGTGCCAGTAGTATAGTCTCCGGGACAGCTAAAGGGACCCAGTACTTC,TRBD1,few,TRBJ2-5,TRBV19
CSASVPGGVDTQYF,TGCAGTGCTAGCGTGCCAGGGGGGGTAGATACGCAGTATTTT,NA,few,TRBJ2-3,TRBV20-1
CASSSAGRGGYNEQFF,TGCGCCAGCAGCTCGGCGGGGAGGGGGGGCTACAATGAGCAGTTCTTC,NA,NA,TRBJ2-1,TRBV5-1
CSARTHGQSTDTQYF,TGCAGTGCTCGTACACATGGACAGAGTACAGATACGCAGTATTTT,NA,NA,TRBJ2-3,TRBV20-1
CASSSPRDKPYNEQFF,TGTGCCAGCAGCTCCCCCAGGGACAAGCCCTACAATGAGCAGTTCTTC,NA,NA,TRBJ2-1,TRBV7-4
CASSLSNSYYEQYF,TGCGCCAGCAGCCTAAGTAACAGTTACTACGAGCAGTACTTC,NA,few,TRBJ2-7,TRBV5-1
CASSGGISFNEQFF,TGTGCCAGCAGTGGGGGTATCTCCTTCAATGAGCAGTTCTTC,NA,NA,TRBJ2-1,TRBV27
CASSFYRVGEQFF,TGTGCCAGCAGCTTTTACAGGGTTGGTGAGCAGTTCTTC,NA,NA,TRBJ2-1,TRBV7-2
CASSPTPGSTPNPTGNTIYF,TGTGCCAGCTCACCAACCCCCGGGTCCACACCTAATCCTACTGGAAACACCATATATTTT,NA,NA,TRBJ1-3,TRBV18
CASRWSAGNTIYF,TGTGCCAGCCGCTGGAGTGCGGGAAACACCATATATTTT,NA,many,TRBJ1-3,TRBV6-2/TRBV6-3
CATGQGEKLFF,TGTGCCACCGGACAGGGGGAAAAACTGTTTTTT,TRBD1,NA,TRBJ1-4,TRBV10-3
CASSPRAGHGTEAFF,TGTGCCAGCAGCCCTAGGGCAGGGCATGGGACTGAAGCTTTCTTT,NA,NA,TRBJ1-1,TRBV5-5
CASSRDRDDYGYTF,TGTGCCAGCAGCCGGGACAGGGACGACTATGGCTACACCTTC,TRBD1,NA,TRBJ1-2,TRBV6-1